The 13 T cell receptor beta chains below all came from one sample that was sequenced in a study of blood T cells in healthy people across ages. Through a sample-barcoded 5' primer and a J-beta primer mix, a second PCR was run for about 6 to 11 cycles. TCRdb recomputed calls from the 5' RACE reads with MiXCR, one row per CDR3 protein. The table has approximately 800,000 distinct CDR3 sequences, 25% to 30% seen once. A further study also used this sample, focusing on T cells of mothers and their children.

The sequencing sample was made of blood. The receptor source for this set is a boy between 5 and 17 years old in good health.

This clonotype was seen just once. This chain links TRBV5-1 with TRBJ2-5, with 11 nucleotides matching TRBD1. The CDR3 spans 16 residues. The V gene end was trimmed by 4 bases and the J gene end by 4 bases; junction bases not matched to a gene: 9. Germline V CDR1 and CDR2: SGHRS, YFSETQ. CDR3 coding DNA: TGCGCCAGCAGCCCCGGGACAGGGGGATCCTTAGAGACCCAGTACTTC. It is translated as CASSPGTGGSLETQYF.

V is TRBV11-2 and J is TRBJ2-5, with D perhaps matching TRBD2 (6 bases). This CDR3 has 15 residues. Germline lookup yields CDR1 SGHAT and CDR2 FQNNGV. V dropped 4 bases and J dropped 2 bases, with 14 bases sitting between them. Here the CDR3 DNA reads TGTGCCAGCAGCTGGAGCCACGGGGGACAAGAGACCCAGTACTTC. Translated: CASSWSHGGQETQYF.

J is TRBJ2-1 and V is TRBV5-1, with D unresolved. The CDR3 is 13 residues long. Trimming removed 5 bases at V and 1 base at J, with 7 bases between. Per germline, CDR1 SGHRS and CDR2 YFSETQ. The CDR3 loop is CASSPESYNEQFF. CDR3 nucleotide sequence: TGCGCCAGCAGTCCAGAATCCTACAATGAGCAGTTCTTC.

This clonotype was counted a few times. At one of its ends the junction is not consistent with the germline gene, which may arise from a read error. The rearrangement joins TRBV7-9 to TRBJ1-4; D may be TRBD1 (5 bases). The CDR3 runs 14 residues. From germline, CDR1 is SEHNR and CDR2 FQNEAQ (reference sequence). As DNA, the CDR3 is TGTGTCAGCAGCCCCCCTCAGGGTTTTGAAAAACTGTTTTTT. The encoded protein is CVSSPPQGFEKLFF.

The gene calls are TRBV15 and TRBJ2-5; D may be TRBD2 (5 bases). Germline V gene sequence: CDR1 LNHNV, CDR2 YYDKDF (reference sequence). The CDR3 sequence is 14 residues long. V gave up 3 bases and J gave up 5 bases, with 13 bases separating them. The CDR3 bases are TGTGCCACCAGCAGCAGCGCCAGCGGCGAGACCCAGTACTTC. Translation gives CATSSSASGETQYF. Drawing the rest from reference TRBV15 and TRBJ2-5, the complete variable domain is DAMVIQNPRYQVTQFGKPVTLSCSQTLNHNVMYWYQQKSSQAPKLLFHYYDKDFNNEADTPDNFQSRRPNTSFCFLDIRSPGLGDTAMYLCATSSSASGETQYFGPGTRLLVL.

The genes are TRBV7-3 and TRBJ2-6, with TRBD1 identical over 8 bases. The germline CDR1 and CDR2 sequences are SGHTA and FQGTGA. The CDR3 spans 16 residues. The V segment lost 5 bases and the J segment 2 bases; nucleotides outside the gene matches: 5. The CDR3 bases are TGTGCCAGCAGCCCTGGACAGGGTACTGGGGCCAACGTCCTGACTTTC. It specifies CASSPGQGTGANVLTF. Full variable domain (remainder filled in from reference TRBV7-3 and TRBJ2-6): GAGVSQTPSNKVTEKGKYVELRCDPISGHTALYWYRQSLGQGPEFLIYFQGTGAADDSGLPNDRFFAVRPEGSVSTLKIQRTERGDSAVYLCASSPGQGTGANVLTFGAGSRLTVL.

The rearrangement joins TRBV28 to TRBJ2-5; 14 positions match TRBD2. With 7 bases clipped from V and 14 bases from J, the junction kept 12 bases outside the gene matches. CDR1 and CDR2 (germline): MDHEN, SYDVKM. This CDR3 has 14 residues. In DNA form, the CDR3 reads TGTGCCAGCACTTACCGTCGGGGACTAGCGGGAGATTACTTC. This translates into CASTYRRGLAGDYF.

This clonotype was observed a handful of times. This chain links TRBV7-2 with TRBJ1-2; D is unresolved. Germline loops: CDR1 SGHTA, CDR2 FQGNSA. Trimming pared 1 base from V and 7 bases from J, leaving 13 bases between. This CDR3 spans 14 amino acids. CDR3 protein: CASSLVFKSGGYTF. CDR3 DNA: TGTGCCAGCAGCTTAGTCTTCAAGAGCGGTGGCTACACCTTC.

This clonotype was found a few times. The V and J genes are TRBV5-1 and TRBJ1-4; no definite D call. Germline V gives CDR1 SGHRS, CDR2 YFSETQ. Trimming removed 4 bases from V and 10 bases from J, with 17 bases in between. The length of the CDR3 is 14 residues. CDR3 protein: CASSPRPPDGKLFF. CDR3 nucleotide sequence: TGCGCCAGCAGCCCCCGGCCCCCAGACGGAAAACTGTTTTTT.

The chain couples TRBV7-3 to TRBJ2-3, with a possible D match to TRBD1 (6 bases). The CDR3 totals 15 residues. V lost 2 bases and J lost 2, with 11 bases in between. From germline, CDR1 is SGHTA and CDR2 FQGTGA. DNA for the CDR3: TGTGCCAGCAGCTTACAGGGGCACTACACAGATACGCAGTATTTT. Translation gives CASSLQGHYTDTQYF.

The CDR3 reads CASHRGLDANEKLFF. CDR3 in DNA: TGCGCCAGCCACAGGGGGCTGGATGCTAATGAAAAACTGTTTTTT. V is TRBV5-1 and J is TRBJ1-4, with 9 nucleotides matching TRBD1. This CDR3 region has 15 residues. Per the germline V gene, CDR1 is SGHRS and CDR2 is YFSETQ. Germline trimming cut 7 bases from V and 3 bases from J; bases unmatched to any gene: 7.

A few counts support this clonotype. The chain recombines TRBV6-6 with TRBJ2-5; D ambiguous. The CDR3 runs 14 residues. V lost 6 bases and J lost 2, with 13 bases in between. Germline V gene sequence: CDR1 MNHNY, CDR2 SVGAGI (reference sequence). CDR3 in DNA: TGTGCCAGCAGCTTTACCCGACAACAAGAGACCCAGTACTTC. This gives the protein CASSFTRQQETQYF.

The chain employs TRBV15 and TRBJ1-5; D not certain. CDR3 size: 18 residues. The V gene's germline CDR1 is LNHNV and CDR2 YYDKDF (reference sequence). The ends were cut back, 1 base at V and 1 base at J, with 17 bases in the middle. Here the CDR3 DNA reads TGTGCCACCAGCAGAGCGTCTCTCAATTGGGGAAGCAATCAGCCCCAGCATTTT. Amino acids: CATSRASLNWGSNQPQHF. The full variable domain, with the rest looked up from reference TRBV15 and TRBJ1-5, is DAMVIQNPRYQVTQFGKPVTLSCSQTLNHNVMYWYQQKSSQAPKLLFHYYDKDFNNEADTPDNFQSRRPNTSFCFLDIRSPGLGDTAMYLCATSRASLNWGSNQPQHFGDGTRLSIL.